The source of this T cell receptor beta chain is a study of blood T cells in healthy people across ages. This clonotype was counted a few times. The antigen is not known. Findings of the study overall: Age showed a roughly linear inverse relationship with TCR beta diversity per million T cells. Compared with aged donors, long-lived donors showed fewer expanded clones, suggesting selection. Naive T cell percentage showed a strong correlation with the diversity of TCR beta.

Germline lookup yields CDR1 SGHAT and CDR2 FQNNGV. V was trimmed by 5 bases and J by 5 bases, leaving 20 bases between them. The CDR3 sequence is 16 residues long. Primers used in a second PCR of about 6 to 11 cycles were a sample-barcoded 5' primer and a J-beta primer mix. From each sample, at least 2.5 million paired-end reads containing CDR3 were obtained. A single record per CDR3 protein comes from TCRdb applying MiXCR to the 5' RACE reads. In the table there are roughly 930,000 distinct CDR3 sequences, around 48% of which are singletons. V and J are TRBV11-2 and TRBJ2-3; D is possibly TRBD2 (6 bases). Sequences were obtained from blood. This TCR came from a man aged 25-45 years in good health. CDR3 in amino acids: CASSLGGSDHGDTQYF. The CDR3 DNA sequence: TGTGCCAGCAGCCTCGGAGGGTCCGATCACGGAGATACGCAGTATTTT.